Below are 12 T cell receptor beta chains sequenced from a single sample in a study of blood T cells in healthy people across ages. A second PCR of 7 to 11 cycles used a sample-barcoded 5' primer and a J-beta primer mix. A single record per CDR3 protein comes from TCRdb applying MiXCR to the 5' RACE reads. The sample has roughly 1.5 million distinct CDR3 sequences; approximately 43% are singletons. Sequencing was carried out using blood. The receptors originated from a woman between 18 and 29 years old in good health.

The chain recombines TRBV9 with TRBJ2-4; D is perhaps TRBD2 (6 bases). The DNA end is a closer match to TRBJ2-7, so the J assignment may be wrong. Germline V gives CDR1 SGDLS, CDR2 YYNGEE. CDR3 length equals 17 residues. The CDR3 sequence: CASSPQTGGWGAYEQYF. The CDR3 DNA is TGTGCCAGCAGCCCCCAGACTGGAGGGTGGGGGGCCTACGAGCAGTACTTC.

This chain links TRBV20-1 with TRBJ1-5, with a possible D match to TRBD1 (6 bases). CDR1 is DFQATT, CDR2 SNEGSKA, per germline (reference sequence). The CDR3 has 14 residues. Trimming shortened V by 4 bases and J by 0 bases, and 10 bases separated the two germline ends. The CDR3 region is CSAKGGGSNQPQHF. DNA of the CDR3: TGCAGTGCTAAGGGGGGGGGTAGCAATCAGCCCCAGCATTTT.

The genes are TRBV12-3 or TRBV12-4 and TRBJ1-6; no firm D call. This CDR3 contains 14 residues. V gave up 3 bases and J gave up 6 bases, with 9 bases separating them. CDR3: CASSFRAFNSPLHF. CDR3 DNA: TGTGCCAGCAGTTTTCGGGCCTTTAATTCACCCCTCCACTTT.

The CDR3 coding sequence is TGTGCCAGCAGCTCTCGGGATAAGGGACAGGAGGAGACCCAGTACTTC. As protein: CASSSRDKGQEETQYF. The gene calls are TRBV7-9 and TRBJ2-5; 8 bases map to TRBD1. The CDR3 is 16 residues long. The J segment lost 5 bases and the V segment lost 4 bases, leaving 12 bases of the junction unmatched. Germline CDR1 SEHNR, CDR2 FQNEAQ (reference sequence).

The chain uses TRBV4-3 and TRBJ1-6, with TRBD1 matching over 10 bases. V was pared by 8 bases and J by 8 bases, with 9 bases of the junction left unmatched. CDR1 and CDR2 from the germline V gene are LGHNA and YSLEER. CDR3 length: 15 amino acids. The CDR3 DNA sequence: TGCGCCAGCCGGTCTTCCGGGACAGGGGATTCACCCCTCCACTTT. Translating it yields CASRSSGTGDSPLHF.

This clonotype was seen only a few times. The chain is built from TRBV7-9 and TRBJ1-4; D is unclear. The CDR3 sequence is 15 residues long. Germline V gene sequence: CDR1 SEHNR, CDR2 FQNEAQ (reference sequence). Deletions cut 2 bases from V and 0 bases from J, with 7 bases between. The CDR3 spells CASSLNGATNEKLFF. CDR3 nucleotide sequence: TGTGCCAGCAGCTTAAACGGGGCAACTAATGAAAAACTGTTTTTT.

The V and J genes are TRBV5-5 and TRBJ2-1, with D uncertain. The CDR3 contains 15 residues. CDR1 and CDR2 from the germline V gene are SGHKS and YYEKEE (reference sequence). V lost 1 base and J lost 8, with 16 bases in between. The CDR3: CASSLWAGRRDEQFF. CDR3 bases: TGTGCCAGCAGCTTGTGGGCAGGCCGGAGAGATGAGCAGTTCTTC.

V is TRBV15 and J is TRBJ2-1; D tentatively reads TRBD1 or TRBD2 (6 bases each). The CDR3 extends over 16 amino acids. The V end lost 0 bases, the J end lost 8 bases, and 17 bases lay between the germline ends. Germline lookup yields CDR1 LNHNV and CDR2 YYDKDF (reference sequence). The CDR3 reads CATSRENRGVVDEQFF. In nucleotides, the CDR3 is TGTGCCACCAGCAGAGAGAATAGGGGGGTAGTCGATGAGCAGTTCTTC.

This clonotype came up a few times. The junction and the germline gene differ at one end; a read error may be behind it. This chain joins TRBV9 and TRBJ2-3, with D hard to call. CDR1 is SGDLS, CDR2 YYNGEE, per germline. This CDR3 has 11 residues. The CDR3 loop is CTSSVLDTQYF. The CDR3 DNA sequence: TGTACCAGCAGCGTTTTAGATACGCAGTATTTT.

V and J are TRBV4-3 and TRBJ1-1, with D hard to call. The V gene's germline CDR1 is LGHNA and CDR2 YSLEER. Between the trimmed V and J ends, which lost 11 bases and 7 bases, there was a span of 17 bases. The CDR3 extends over 12 amino acids. The CDR3 DNA reads TGCGCCGGACCAAGATCCCCATGTGAAGCTTTCTTT. Encoded protein: CAGPRSPCEAFF.

This clonotype was counted a few times. The chain has TRBV20-1 and TRBJ2-4; D gene ambiguous. Looked up from germline, CDR1 is DFQATT and CDR2 is SNEGSKA (reference sequence). With 1 base removed from V and 6 bases from J, the gap between germline ends came to 7 bases. CDR3 size: 12 residues. The CDR3 coding sequence is TGCAGTGCTAGAGGGCCAGGAAACATTCAGTACTTC. Encoded protein: CSARGPGNIQYF.

This clonotype came up a few times. The chain carries TRBV29-1 and TRBJ2-3; the D is unclear. Germline CDR1 reads SQVTM; CDR2 reads ANQGSEA. The CDR3 runs to 13 residues. Trimming pared 3 bases from V and 0 bases from J, leaving 7 bases between. CDR3 region: CSVEVASTDTQYF. The DNA for the CDR3 is TGCAGCGTTGAGGTCGCTAGCACAGATACGCAGTATTTT.